This TCR beta chain stems from a study of siplizumab effects on memory and regulatory T cells. Across a few donor pairs, the naive, memory, effector memory and TEMRA subsets were sequenced without stimulation. Worth noting for this clone: Its antigen is unknown.

Study findings and constraints: Confirmation was lacking for the suppressive function of proliferating Tregs derived from siplizumab cultures. Memory cells seemed less diverse than naive T cells, which also seemed major contributors to the alloresponse.

Assay used: immunoSEQ multiplex PCR; TCRdb lists only in-frame clones, some missing. The sample contains some 100,000 clones, 96% of which appear only once. CDR3 length equals 15 residues. V dropped 6 bases and J dropped 0 bases, with 12 bases sitting between them. CDR1 is MNHEY and CDR2 is SMNVEV in the germline V gene (reference sequence). The chain employs TRBV27 and TRBJ1-5, with no clear D. Input material: naive CD4+ T cells sorted from blood. The source is a human donor in good health. As DNA, the CDR3 is TGTGCCAGCAGCGGAGGGCTTTATAGCAATCAGCCCCAGCATTTT. This codes for CASSGGLYSNQPQHF.